There are many counts of the clone carrying this T cell receptor (beta chain). Arm-PCR of CDR3 regions and iRepertoire HTBI primers were the basis on which TCR beta libraries were built. Each CDR3 protein gets one entry after TCRdb re-called the multiplex PCR reads with MiXCR. The table records more than 300,000 distinct CDR3 sequences, approximately 12% of them present only once. This entry belongs to a study of regulatory T cells in long-lasting Graves disease. Indicated time point: newly diagnosed GD, antithyroid drugs for less than 3 months. Researchers made the TCR library from RNA that was extracted from PBMCs. The sample was also reused in another study, on T cells in Graves' hyperthyroidism and ophthalmopathy. This second study notes: The authors deemed Graves' hyperthyroidism stable absent ophthalmopathy progression within 18 months. An initial round of RT-PCR targeting the TCR CDR3 relied on the HTBI primer set.

This sequence originates from a woman under 30 with Graves disease. The sample consisted of peripheral blood mononuclear cells (PBMCs), taken at new diagnosis, from a patient treated with antithyroid drugs.

DNA of the CDR3: TGCGCCAGCTTATTCGCCCCGACAGACCCTCATGGCTACACCTTC. Its translation: CASLFAPTDPHGYTF. The chain links TRBV5-1 to TRBJ1-2, with a tentative D call TRBD1 (5 bases). Germline CDR1 and CDR2: SGHRS and YFSETQ. V was shortened by 7 bases and J by 6 bases, with 22 bases between the two germline ends. The CDR3 spans 15 residues.